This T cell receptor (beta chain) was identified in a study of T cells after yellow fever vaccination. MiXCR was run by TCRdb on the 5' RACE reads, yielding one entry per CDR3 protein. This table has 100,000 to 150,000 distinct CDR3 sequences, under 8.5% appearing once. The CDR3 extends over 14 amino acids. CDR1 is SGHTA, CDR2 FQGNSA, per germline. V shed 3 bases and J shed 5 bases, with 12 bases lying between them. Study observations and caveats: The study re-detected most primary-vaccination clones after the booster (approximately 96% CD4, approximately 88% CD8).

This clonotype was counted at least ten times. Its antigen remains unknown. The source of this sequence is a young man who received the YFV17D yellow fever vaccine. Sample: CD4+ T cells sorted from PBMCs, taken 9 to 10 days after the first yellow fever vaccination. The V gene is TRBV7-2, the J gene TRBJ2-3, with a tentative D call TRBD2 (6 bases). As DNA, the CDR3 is TGTGCCAGCAGCTTTGATAGCGGTCTAGATACGCAGTATTTT. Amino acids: CASSFDSGLDTQYF.